The next 30 T cell receptor beta chains were all read from a single sample in a study of shared clonotypes between healthy human individuals. Libraries were prepared by immunoSEQ multiplex PCR; TCRdb keeps only in-frame clonotypes and omits some of them. The sample lists nearly 1 million clones; 76% were seen once. Sequencing was performed on memory CD4+ T cells sorted from blood. Subset specified: CD45RA-negative fraction. All receptors come from a man younger than 35 in good health.

This chain joins TRBV28 and TRBJ1-6; D may be TRBD1 (5 bases). Trimming stripped 8 bases from V and 0 bases from J, with 8 bases between. This CDR3 is 14 amino acids long. CDR1 is MDHEN, CDR2 SYDVKM, per germline. The CDR3 reads CASFGGSYNSPLHF. CDR3 bases: TGTGCCAGCTTCGGGGGCTCCTATAATTCACCCCTCCACTTT.

The genes are TRBV5-8 and TRBJ1-6, with a possible D match to TRBD1 (5 bases). The germline V and J ends were trimmed by 4 bases and 7 bases, with 9 bases remaining between them. The CDR3 covers 13 residues. CDR1 SGHTS and CDR2 YDEGEE come from the germline V gene. DNA for the CDR3: TGTGCCAGCAGCCCGGGACTCAATTCACCCCTCCACTTT. Protein sequence: CASSPGLNSPLHF.

The chain employs TRBV6-6 and TRBJ1-2, with D possibly TRBD1 on 6 matching bases. Trimming pared 2 bases from V and 0 bases from J, leaving 13 bases between. CDR3 length equals 16 residues. Germline loops: CDR1 MNHNY, CDR2 SVGAGI (reference sequence). The CDR3 loop is CASSYGAGQSNYGYTF. In DNA, the CDR3 is TGTGCCAGCAGTTACGGGGCGGGACAATCTAACTATGGCTACACCTTC.

The chain joins TRBV2 to TRBJ2-1; D remains unclear. The length of the CDR3 is 13 residues. Trimming stripped 7 bases from V and 0 bases from J, with 7 bases between. Germline CDR1 SNHLY, CDR2 FYNNEI. CDR3 coding DNA: TGTGCCAGCACAATAGGCTCCTACAATGAGCAGTTCTTC. Protein product: CASTIGSYNEQFF.

The chain combines TRBV10-3 with TRBJ2-7; TRBD1 matches at 9 bases. CDR3 length equals 15 residues. From germline, CDR1 is ENHRY and CDR2 SYGVKD. Trimming at V came to 3 bases and at J to 5 bases, leaving 8 bases not matched to a gene. CDR3 loop: CAISDPGTGHHEQYF. In DNA, the CDR3 is TGTGCCATCAGTGATCCCGGGACAGGGCATCACGAGCAGTACTTC.

The chain is built from TRBV27 and TRBJ2-3; 10 bases fit TRBD2. In germline, CDR1 is MNHEY, CDR2 SMNVEV (reference sequence). Trimming cost V 3 bases and J 5 bases; bases outside gene matches: 5. CDR3 length: 15 residues. This chain's CDR3 is CASSFRSSGGDTQYF. In DNA, the CDR3 is TGTGCCAGCAGTTTTAGGTCTAGCGGGGGAGATACGCAGTATTTT.

V and J are TRBV27 and TRBJ1-2; 10 bases align to TRBD1. CDR3 length: 14 amino acids. Germline loops: CDR1 MNHEY, CDR2 SMNVEV (reference sequence). V shed 6 bases, J shed 6 bases, and the junction held 7 bases outside the gene matches. In DNA form, the CDR3 reads TGTGCCAGCAGCCGGACAGGGGGGCTGAATGGCTACACCTTC. It encodes CASSRTGGLNGYTF.

As to this clone: The same CDR3 also results from other DNA sequences found in this sample. The genes are TRBV11-2 and TRBJ1-2; D uncertain. Per the germline V gene, CDR1 is SGHAT and CDR2 is FQNNGV. V was shortened by 1 base and J by 2 bases, with 8 bases between the two germline ends. The CDR3 consists of 14 residues. In DNA, the CDR3 is TGTGCCAGCAGCTTAGGTGTCCAGAACTATGGCTACACCTTC. Its translation: CASSLGVQNYGYTF.

This sequence joins TRBV16 and TRBJ1-2; 9 bases align to TRBD1. This CDR3 is 14 amino acids long. J lost 5 bases, V lost 0 bases, and 1 base had no gene match. The germline CDR1 and CDR2 sequences are KGHSY and FQNENV. DNA of the CDR3: TGTGCCAGCAGCCAATCGGGACAGGGATATGGCTACACCTTC. Protein product: CASSQSGQGYGYTF.

The CDR3 sequence: CASSLDSVDTQYF. Written as DNA, the CDR3 is TGTGCCAGCAGCTTGGACTCCGTGGATACGCAGTATTTT. The chain has TRBV7-2 and TRBJ2-3, with D possibly TRBD2 on 5 matching bases. V was clipped by 3 bases and J by 6 bases, with 10 bases between them. The CDR3 has 13 amino acids. Germline lookup yields CDR1 SGHTA and CDR2 FQGNSA.

This chain connects TRBV5-4 to TRBJ2-5; the D is unclear. Germline lookup yields CDR1 SGHNT and CDR2 YYREEE (reference sequence). The CDR3 is 15 amino acids. Trimming removed 3 bases at V and 0 bases at J, with 12 bases between. CDR3 nucleotides: TGTGCCAGCAGCTCCTACAGCAGCTACCAAGAGACCCAGTACTTC. Encoded protein: CASSSYSSYQETQYF.

The chain links TRBV5-5 to TRBJ1-6; the D gene is possibly TRBD1 (5 bases). Trimming cost V 2 bases and J 7 bases, with 7 bases left between them. The CDR3 has 13 residues. CDR1 is SGHKS and CDR2 is YYEKEE in the germline V gene (reference sequence). The CDR3 is CASSFEGNSPLHF. The CDR3 DNA follows: TGTGCCAGCAGCTTCGAGGGGAATTCACCCCTCCACTTT.

This clone has just a few counts. The chain is built from TRBV7-2 and TRBJ2-7; the match to TRBD2 covers 7 bases. CDR1 is SGHTA and CDR2 is FQGNSA in the germline V gene. CDR3 length: 15 amino acids. J lost 4 bases, V lost 5 bases, and 11 bases had no gene match. The CDR3 spells CASSPSTSTYYEQYF. As DNA, the CDR3 is TGTGCCAGCAGCCCCTCGACTAGCACCTATTACGAGCAGTACTTC.

This clone occurred a few times. This chain connects TRBV30 to TRBJ2-7; D remains ambiguous. The CDR3 has 12 residues. Germline CDR1 GTSNPN, CDR2 SVGIG (reference sequence). The V gene lost 3 bases and the J gene lost 9 bases, with 15 bases spanning the gap. The CDR3 region has the DNA TGTGCCTGGAGGGCTACGGAGCCTGGGCAGTACTTC. Translated: CAWRATEPGQYF.

This clone showed up just once. This rearrangement joins TRBV28 to TRBJ1-1, with 7 bases matching TRBD1. There are 16 residues in the CDR3. CDR1 is MDHEN and CDR2 is SYDVKM in the germline V gene. V shed 6 bases, J shed 0 bases, and the junction held 10 bases outside the gene matches. Here the CDR3 DNA reads TGTGCCAGCAGCGGGAGGACAGGACCCTTGAACACTGAAGCTTTCTTT. Amino acids: CASSGRTGPLNTEAFF.

Only a few counts were recorded for this clone. This may come from a read error, since a much larger clone is one base off. The same CDR3 arises from other DNA sequences in this sample as well. The V and J genes are TRBV5-5 and TRBJ2-5; the D gene is possibly TRBD1 (6 bases). This CDR3 region has 13 residues. Germline loops: CDR1 SGHKS, CDR2 YYEKEE (reference sequence). V was cut by 1 base and J by 3 bases, with 7 bases left in between. The CDR3 DNA sequence: TGTGCCAGCAGCTTGCCAGGGGAAGAGACCCAGTACTTC. It translates to CASSLPGEETQYF.

This clone showed up just once. The gene calls are TRBV7-2 and TRBJ2-5; tentatively, D is TRBD2 (5 bases). The V gene lost 1 base and the J gene lost 2 bases, with 14 bases spanning the gap. Germline CDR1 SGHTA, CDR2 FQGNSA. The CDR3 runs to 16 residues. DNA for the CDR3: TGTGCCAGCAGCTTAGGACTTGGGAGACTTCAAGAGACCCAGTACTTC. Translation: CASSLGLGRLQETQYF.

This clone was seen only a few times. The chain combines TRBV18 with TRBJ2-1, with D maybe TRBD2 (5 bases). The CDR3 consists of 15 residues. Germline V gene sequence: CDR1 KGHSH, CDR2 LQKENI. V was pared by 1 base and J by 3 bases, with 10 bases between. The CDR3 reads CASSPQRDFYNEQFF. DNA of the CDR3: TGTGCCAGCTCACCACAGAGGGATTTCTACAATGAGCAGTTCTTC.

J is TRBJ1-1 and V is TRBV6-5, with D tentatively TRBD1 (5 bases). This CDR3 has 15 amino acids. The germline CDR1 and CDR2 sequences are MNHEY and SVGAGI. The germline V and J ends were trimmed by 4 bases and 3 bases, with 15 bases remaining between them. The CDR3 sequence: CASSSQGGGDTEAFF. CDR3 sequence (DNA): TGTGCCAGCAGTTCCCAGGGCGGAGGGGACACTGAAGCTTTCTTT.

This clone was picked up one time. The rearrangement joins TRBV6-1 to TRBJ2-7, with D possibly being TRBD2 (5 bases). The CDR3 length is 14 residues. Trimming removed 6 bases from V and 3 bases from J, with 15 bases in between. The germline V gene has CDR1 MNHNS and CDR2 SASEGT. As DNA, the CDR3 is TGTGCCAGCAGCATCGGGAATACGGGCTACGAGCAGTACTTC. It encodes CASSIGNTGYEQYF.

CDR3 region: CASRPGDWKNEQFF. Written as DNA, the CDR3 is TGTGCAAGTCGCCCTGGGGACTGGAAAAATGAGCAGTTCTTC. V usage is TRBV12-2 and J usage is TRBJ2-1; the tabulated D call, TRBD2, remains unverified against the DNA. TRBV12-2 is shown as a pseudogene. The CDR3 extends over 14 amino acids.

The chain employs TRBV5-4 and TRBJ1-1; D not resolved. Trimming removed 4 bases at V and 5 bases at J, with 15 bases between. The CDR3 contains 14 residues. Germline CDR1 is SGHNT and CDR2 is YYREEE (reference sequence). The CDR3 is CASSMDLRETEAFF. In DNA, the CDR3 is TGTGCCAGCAGCATGGACCTCCGGGAGACTGAAGCTTTCTTT. Filled out from reference TRBV5-4 and TRBJ1-1, the complete variable domain reads ETGVTQSPTHLIKTRGQQVTLRCSSQSGHNTVSWYQQALGQGPQFIFQYYREEENGRGNFPPRFSGLQFPNYSSELNVNALELDDSALYLCASSMDLRETEAFFGQGTRLTVV.

Details on this clone: The same CDR3 is also encoded by other DNA sequences in this sample. The genes are TRBV10-3 and TRBJ2-3; D not resolved. The germline V and J ends were trimmed by 0 bases and 3 bases, with 4 bases remaining between them. CDR1 ENHRY and CDR2 SYGVKD come from the germline V gene. The length of the CDR3 is 13 residues. The CDR3 reads CAISESGTDTQYF. The CDR3 DNA reads TGTGCCATCAGTGAGTCGGGTACAGATACGCAGTATTTT.

The chain recombines TRBV11-3 with TRBJ2-4; D unclear. V shed 0 bases and J shed 1 base, with 13 bases lying between them. CDR1 is SGHNT, CDR2 YENEEA, per germline. This CDR3 has 17 residues. The CDR3 nucleotides are TGTGCCAGCAGCTTAGATATAGTAGGAGACGCCAAAAACATTCAGTACTTC. Translation: CASSLDIVGDAKNIQYF.

The V gene is TRBV5-4, the J gene TRBJ1-5, with D perhaps TRBD1 (6 bases). Germline values: CDR1 SGHNT, CDR2 YYREEE (reference sequence). CDR3 length: 14 residues. V lost 4 bases, J lost 4 bases, and 12 bases lay in between. The CDR3 here is CASSQQGGNQPQHF. The CDR3 DNA sequence: TGTGCCAGCAGCCAACAGGGTGGTAATCAGCCCCAGCATTTT.

The gene calls are TRBV5-1 and TRBJ2-2, with unresolved D. Trimming removed 0 bases from V and 4 bases from J, with 7 bases in between. Per germline, CDR1 SGHRS and CDR2 YFSETQ. The CDR3 covers 14 residues. The CDR3 reads CASSLVLSTGELFF. DNA for the CDR3: TGCGCCAGCAGCTTGGTATTAAGCACCGGGGAGCTGTTTTTT.

V gene TRBV2 combines with J gene TRBJ2-2, with D unclear. CDR1 and CDR2 from the germline V gene are SNHLY and FYNNEI. Trimming took off 7 bases at V and 5 bases at J, with 11 bases between the two ends. CDR3 length equals 13 residues. The CDR3 DNA is TGTGCCAGCAAGGTGGGAAGTACCGGGGAGCTGTTTTTT. This gives the protein CASKVGSTGELFF. Together with reference TRBV2 and TRBJ2-2, the CDR3 gives the full variable domain: EPEVTQTPSHQVTQMGQEVILRCVPISNHLYFYWYRQILGQKVEFLVSFYNNEISEKSEIFDDQFSVERPDGSNFTLKIRSTKLEDSAMYFCASKVGSTGELFFGEGSRLTVL.

The J gene is TRBJ1-6, the V gene TRBV5-1; 7 nucleotides match TRBD1. The ends lost 4 bases at V and 4 bases at J; junction bases unmatched: 2. Per the germline V gene, CDR1 is SGHRS and CDR2 is YFSETQ. CDR3 length equals 14 residues. The CDR3 DNA follows: TGCGCCAGCAGCATGACAGGGTATAATTCACCCCTCCACTTT. Translating gives CASSMTGYNSPLHF.

The gene calls are TRBV11-3 and TRBJ2-3; 7 bases are shared with TRBD2. Trimming took 3 bases from V and 6 from J; bases not matched to a gene: 12. CDR1 and CDR2 (germline): SGHNT, YENEEA. There are 16 residues in the CDR3. CDR3 DNA sequence: TGTGCCAGCAGCTTCTCTAGCGGTGTGAATTCGGATACGCAGTATTTT. Residues: CASSFSSGVNSDTQYF. Together with reference TRBV11-3 and TRBJ2-3, the CDR3 gives the full variable domain: EAGVVQSPRYKIIEKKQPVAFWCNPISGHNTLYWYLQNLGQGPELLIRYENEEAVDDSQLPKDRFSAERLKGVDSTLKIQPAELGDSAVYLCASSFSSGVNSDTQYFGPGTRLTVL.

Note on this clone: Other DNA sequences from this sample encode an identical CDR3 as well. This chain connects TRBV7-2 to TRBJ1-3; D might be TRBD1 (5 bases). Trimming took off 3 bases at V and 4 bases at J, with 7 bases between the two ends. The CDR3 spans 13 residues. Germline V gene data show CDR1 as SGHTA and CDR2 as FQGNSA. The CDR3 reads CASSLGQGNTIYF. The CDR3 nucleotides read TGTGCCAGCAGCTTGGGGCAGGGAAACACCATATATTTT.